Reported below is one T cell receptor beta chain. No cognate antigen has been identified for it. The record has no base qualities; no much larger clone is one base away. This entry comes from a study of T cells in narcolepsy listed by TCRdb under 2018. A note on the overall study: The study enrolled patients with narcolepsy type 1 or type 2 (NT1, NT2) together with healthy control donors. To look for autoreactive T cells in narcolepsy patients that target self-antigens of hypocretin neurons (hypocretin, TRIB2), the study used TCR Vbeta sequencing to follow clonotypes in blood and CSF. Broad study findings and their caveats: Patients and controls had similar numbers of sequenced blood memory CD4+ clonotypes, with averages of 39,000 to 50,000 in patients and some 36,000 in controls. In plots comparing CSF and blood CD4+ T cell clonotypes from the same patient, HCRT-specific and TRIB2-specific autoreactive clonotypes were highlighted. Some blood memory CD4+ repertoires from patients and controls contained no sequences matching autoreactive T cell clones. According to the report, autoreactive clonotypes were detected serially in the blood of the same patients and of different patients, but not in healthy controls.

Deletion took 8 bases off V and 4 bases off J, with a span of 6 bases between the germline ends. CDR1 and CDR2 are read off the germline V gene (reference sequence) as SEHNR and FQNEAQ. From cysteine to phenylalanine, the CDR3 is 11 amino acids long. Only the CDR3 portion is preserved as DNA: 33 bases, with reading frame beginning at the first base. Receptor amplification or capture employed the immunoSEQ multiplex PCR assay. The immuneACCESS repertoire file appears here via TCRdb, limited to in-frame rearrangements. These files lack a portion of the clones; in checked studies, under half of the deficit traces to unresolved V genes, and the cause of the others is not known. The sample table records approximately 32,000 clones; roughly four fifths of these occur just once. Of the sample, approximately 1.2% falls within the top ten clones. For TCR Vbeta sequencing, memory CD4+ T cells were sorted ex vivo from the peripheral blood of narcolepsy patients and healthy controls.

The sample consisted of CD45RA- memory CD4+ T cells from PBMCs. The cell subset or site label of this sample denotes: memory T cells sorted ex vivo from peripheral blood. The source of this sequence is a human donor with narcolepsy. The chain employs TRBV7-9 and TRBJ1-5; the D gene is not confidently resolved. The nucleotide sequence is TGTGCCAGCGTACTAAATCAGCCCCAGCATTTT. Its translation is CASVLNQPQHF.